These 15 T cell receptor beta chains were sequenced from one sample in a study of CD8 T cells in Susac syndrome. An input of about 0.45 to 1 ug of RNA was subjected to reverse transcription using random hexamers. TCRdb fed the immunoSEQ multiplex PCR reads into MiXCR, producing one record per CDR3 protein. The sample carries 20,000 to 25,000 distinct CDR3 sequences, 90% to 95% recorded once. What was sequenced was CD8+ T cells from PBMCs. The receptors here all came from a human donor in good health.

The chain combines TRBV6-2 or TRBV6-3 with TRBJ2-1; no firm D call. Germline CDR1 and CDR2: MNHEY and SVGEGT. The CDR3 extends over 18 amino acids. The V gene lost 0 bases and the J gene lost 2 bases, with 17 bases spanning the gap. In nucleotides, the CDR3 is TGTGCCAGCAGTTACTCAGAAGTTCAGGCCGACCCCTACAATGAGCAGTTCTTC. It yields the protein CASSYSEVQADPYNEQFF.

The V and J genes are TRBV6-5 and TRBJ1-5, with 10 bases lining up with TRBD1. CDR3 size: 17 residues. In germline, CDR1 is MNHEY, CDR2 SVGAGI. The V gene end was trimmed by 4 bases and the J gene end by 6 bases; junction bases not matched to a gene: 12. CDR3 in DNA: TGTGCCAGCAGTTTCTCCGGGACAGGGGAGGTTCGTCAGCCCCAGCATTTT. It codes for CASSFSGTGEVRQPQHF.

This clonotype was seen just once. The genes are TRBV7-8 and TRBJ2-2; D call uncertain. With 6 bases removed from V and 5 bases from J, the gap between germline ends came to 10 bases. The germline gives CDR1 SGHVS, CDR2 FQNEAQ. The CDR3 extends over 13 amino acids. DNA for the CDR3: TGTGCCAGCAGAATAGATTATACCGGGGAGCTGTTTTTT. Amino acid sequence: CASRIDYTGELFF. Filled out from reference TRBV7-8 and TRBJ2-2, the complete variable domain reads GAGVSQSPRYKVAKRGQDVALRCDPISGHVSLFWYQQALGQGPEFLTYFQNEAQLDKSGLPSDRFFAERPEGSVSTLKIQRTQQEDSAVYLCASRIDYTGELFFGEGSRLTVL.

The gene calls are TRBV7-9 and TRBJ2-7; 12 bases are a match to TRBD1. V lost 4 bases to trimming and J lost 6 bases; unmatched junction nucleotides: 7. The CDR3 is made up of 15 amino acids. CDR1 SEHNR and CDR2 FQNEAQ come from the germline V gene (reference sequence). CDR3 region: CASSSSGTGGPEQYF. CDR3 sequence (DNA): TGTGCCAGCAGCTCCTCCGGGACAGGGGGCCCCGAGCAGTACTTC.

The V call is TRBV7-2, the J call TRBJ2-5; D might be TRBD1 (5 bases). This CDR3 is 16 amino acids long. Trimming stripped 1 base from V and 1 base from J, with 13 bases between. Germline assignment: CDR1 SGHTA and CDR2 FQGNSA. The CDR3 spells CASSLVGQGPQETQYF. The CDR3 coding sequence is TGTGCCAGCAGCTTAGTCGGCCAGGGCCCCCAAGAGACCCAGTACTTC.

V and J are TRBV5-6 and TRBJ2-2; D gene ambiguous. The germline V and J ends were trimmed by 4 bases and 0 bases, with 7 bases remaining between them. The CDR3 length is 14 residues. The germline V gene encodes CDR1 SGHDT and CDR2 YYEEEE. Here the CDR3 reads CASSTWTNTGELFF. The DNA of the CDR3 is TGTGCCAGCAGCACGTGGACGAACACCGGGGAGCTGTTTTTT. Combining the CDR3 with reference TRBV5-6 and TRBJ2-2 gives the whole variable domain DAGVTQSPTHLIKTRGQQVTLRCSPKSGHDTVSWYQQALGQGPQFIFQYYEEEERQRGNFPDRFSGHQFPNYSSELNVNALLLGDSALYLCASSTWTNTGELFFGEGSRLTVL.

The chain combines TRBV5-1 with TRBJ1-1, with D possibly TRBD1 on 5 matching bases. Germline values: CDR1 SGHRS, CDR2 YFSETQ. The ends were cut back, 6 bases at V and 7 bases at J, with 13 bases in the middle. The CDR3 loop spans 12 amino acids. The CDR3 here is CASKGDGSEAFF. The CDR3 DNA is TGCGCCAGCAAAGGGGACGGGAGTGAAGCTTTCTTT.

The gene calls are TRBV12-5 and TRBJ1-1; tentative D call: TRBD1 (5 bases). This CDR3 has 11 amino acids. Germline V CDR1 and CDR2: LGHNT, FRNRAP. CDR3 region: CAGQPNTEAFF. CDR3 sequence (DNA): TGTGCAGGACAACCGAACACTGAAGCTTTCTTT.

This chain joins TRBV5-4 and TRBJ2-1, with D tentatively TRBD1 (5 bases). The CDR3 covers 15 residues. Germline CDR1 reads SGHNT; CDR2 reads YYREEE (reference sequence). V lost 0 bases to trimming and J lost 3 bases, with 10 bases between them. The CDR3 DNA sequence: TGTGCCAGCAGCTTGGAGACAGTCGTCTACAATGAGCAGTTCTTC. Protein sequence: CASSLETVVYNEQFF.

This clonotype was observed once. This chain connects TRBV4-1 to TRBJ1-5; 12 nucleotides agree with TRBD1. Germline V CDR1 and CDR2: MGHRA, YSYEKL. Germline trimming cut 5 bases from V and 0 bases from J; bases unmatched to any gene: 5. The CDR3 spans 17 residues. The CDR3 reads CASSKGQGAPSNQPQHF. DNA of the CDR3: TGCGCCAGCAGCAAGGGACAGGGGGCCCCTAGCAATCAGCCCCAGCATTTT.

V and J are TRBV7-2 and TRBJ2-7; weak D call: TRBD1 (5 bases). CDR1 is SGHTA, CDR2 FQGNSA, per germline. V lost 2 bases and J 3 bases, leaving 14 bases between the germline ends. The CDR3 is 15 residues long. Written as DNA, the CDR3 is TGTGCCAGCAGCTTAATGGCAGGGAACGTCTACGAGCAGTACTTC. Translating gives CASSLMAGNVYEQYF.

The J gene is TRBJ2-1, the V gene TRBV14; 8 positions agree with TRBD2. Germline CDR1 and CDR2: SGHDN and FVKESK. This CDR3 has 16 amino acids. V lost 4 bases, J lost 7 bases, and 12 bases stayed unmatched. This CDR3 reads CASSLRAGGPRNEQFF. DNA of the CDR3: TGTGCCAGCAGCCTGAGGGCGGGGGGCCCTAGGAATGAGCAGTTCTTC.

V is TRBV12-3 or TRBV12-4 and J is TRBJ2-7; D gene ambiguous. The V end was cut by 6 bases, the J end by 7 bases, with 13 bases between. CDR3 length: 12 residues. The CDR3 region has the DNA TGTGCCAGCAGCTCGAACAAGGGAGAGCAGTACTTC. The encoded protein is CASSSNKGEQYF.

V and J are TRBV2 and TRBJ1-2; 8 bases are a match to TRBD1. This CDR3 contains 15 residues. Trimming removed 10 bases from V and 1 base from J; junction bases left unmatched: 11. Per the germline V gene, CDR1 is SNHLY and CDR2 is FYNNEI. CDR3 protein: CAITLGQGYNYGYTF. The CDR3 nucleotides are TGTGCCATCACTCTAGGACAGGGCTATAACTATGGCTACACCTTC.

This sequence joins TRBV7-9 and TRBJ1-2, with 7 positions matching TRBD1. Per germline, CDR1 SEHNR and CDR2 FQNEAQ (reference sequence). This CDR3 has 16 amino acids. The trim removed 1 base at V and 2 bases at J, leaving 7 bases unmatched. This CDR3 reads CASSLGPLGQNYGYTF. DNA for the CDR3: TGTGCCAGCAGCTTAGGTCCCTTGGGACAGAACTATGGCTACACCTTC.